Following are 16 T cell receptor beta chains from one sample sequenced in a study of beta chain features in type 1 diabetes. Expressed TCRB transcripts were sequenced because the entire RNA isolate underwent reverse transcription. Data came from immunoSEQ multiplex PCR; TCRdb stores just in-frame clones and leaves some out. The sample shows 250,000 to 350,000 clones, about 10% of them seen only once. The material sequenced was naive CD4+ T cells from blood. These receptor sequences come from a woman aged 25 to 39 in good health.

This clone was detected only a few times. This CDR3 reads CASSPGGLAGGPEQFF. The CDR3 nucleotides are TGCGCCAGCAGCCCGGGGGGACTAGCGGGAGGCCCAGAGCAGTTCTTC. The chain combines TRBV5-1 with TRBJ2-1, with 15 bases that match TRBD2. V lost 4 bases and J lost 10; bases outside the gene matches: 9. CDR1 and CDR2 (germline): SGHRS, YFSETQ. This CDR3 is 16 amino acids long.

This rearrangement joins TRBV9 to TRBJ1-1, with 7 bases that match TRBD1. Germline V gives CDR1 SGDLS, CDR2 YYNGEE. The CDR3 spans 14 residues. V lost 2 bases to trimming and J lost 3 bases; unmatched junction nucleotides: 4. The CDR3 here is CASSVTQGDTEAFF. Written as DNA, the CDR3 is TGTGCCAGCAGCGTGACTCAGGGGGACACTGAAGCTTTCTTT.

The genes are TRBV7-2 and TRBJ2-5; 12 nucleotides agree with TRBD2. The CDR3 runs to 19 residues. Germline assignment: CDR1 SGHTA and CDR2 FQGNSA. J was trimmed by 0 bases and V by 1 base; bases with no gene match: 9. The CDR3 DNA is TGTGCCAGCAGCTTAGGCTTCTCTAGCGGGAGGGAGTACCAAGAGACCCAGTACTTC. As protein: CASSLGFSSGREYQETQYF.

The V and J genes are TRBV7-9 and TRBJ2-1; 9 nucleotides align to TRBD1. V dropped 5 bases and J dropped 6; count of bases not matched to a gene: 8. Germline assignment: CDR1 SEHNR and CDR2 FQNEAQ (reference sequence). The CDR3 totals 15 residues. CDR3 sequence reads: CASSTGQGRANEQFF. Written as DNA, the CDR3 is TGTGCCAGCAGCACGGGACAGGGTCGCGCCAATGAGCAGTTCTTC.

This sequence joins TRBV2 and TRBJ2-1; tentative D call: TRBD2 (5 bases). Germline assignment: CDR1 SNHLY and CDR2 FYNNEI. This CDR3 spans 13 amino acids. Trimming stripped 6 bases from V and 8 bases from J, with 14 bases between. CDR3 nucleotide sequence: TGTGCCAGCAGGAGGGAAGGGAAAGATGAGCAGTTCTTC. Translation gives CASRREGKDEQFF.

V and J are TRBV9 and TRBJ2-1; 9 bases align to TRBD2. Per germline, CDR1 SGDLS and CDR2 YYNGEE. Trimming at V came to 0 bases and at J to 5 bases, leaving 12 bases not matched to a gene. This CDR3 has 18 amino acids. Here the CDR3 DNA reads TGTGCCAGCAGCGTAGAGTTGGGGGGACTAGCCAATAACAATGAGCAGTTCTTC. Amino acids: CASSVELGGLANNNEQFF.

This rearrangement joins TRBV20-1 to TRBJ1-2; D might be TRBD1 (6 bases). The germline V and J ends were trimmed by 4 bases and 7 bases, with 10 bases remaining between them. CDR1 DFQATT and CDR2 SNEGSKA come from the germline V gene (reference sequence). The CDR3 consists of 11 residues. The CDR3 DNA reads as TGCAGTGCTACAGGGGTGGGTGGCTACACCTTC. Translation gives CSATGVGGYTF.

The chain's CDR3 is CASSLVRTGDTQYF. The CDR3 bases are TGTGCCAGCAGCTTAGTACGCACCGGGGATACGCAGTATTTT. V gene TRBV13 combines with J gene TRBJ2-3; the D is unclear. With 1 base removed from V and 6 bases from J, the gap between germline ends came to 11 bases. CDR1 is PRHDT and CDR2 is FYEKMQ in the germline V gene (reference sequence). The CDR3 sequence is 14 residues long.

CDR3 nucleotide sequence: TGCGCCAGCAGCTTGGTCTTCGGGTACAATGAGCAGTTCTTC. Protein: CASSLVFGYNEQFF. The rearrangement links TRBV5-1 to TRBJ2-1; D gene uncertain. CDR3 length: 14 residues. Germline CDR1 SGHRS, CDR2 YFSETQ. V dropped 0 bases and J dropped 4 bases, with 8 bases sitting between them.

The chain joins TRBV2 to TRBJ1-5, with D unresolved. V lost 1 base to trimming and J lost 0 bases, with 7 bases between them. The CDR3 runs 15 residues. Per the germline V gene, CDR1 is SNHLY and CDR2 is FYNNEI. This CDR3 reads CASSEDSYSNQPQHF. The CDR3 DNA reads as TGTGCCAGCAGTGAAGACAGTTATAGCAATCAGCCCCAGCATTTT.

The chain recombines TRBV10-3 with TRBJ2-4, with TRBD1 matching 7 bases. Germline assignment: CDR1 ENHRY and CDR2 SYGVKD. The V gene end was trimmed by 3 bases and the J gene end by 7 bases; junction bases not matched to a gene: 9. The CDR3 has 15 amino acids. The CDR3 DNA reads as TGTGCCATCAGTGATAATACGGACAGGCCTAACATTCAGTACTTC. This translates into CAISDNTDRPNIQYF.

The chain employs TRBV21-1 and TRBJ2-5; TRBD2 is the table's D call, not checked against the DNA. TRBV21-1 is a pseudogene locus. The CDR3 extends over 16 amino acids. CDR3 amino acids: CASTTFEAYAQETQYF. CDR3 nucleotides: TGTGCCAGCACCACCTTCGAGGCCTACGCCCAAGAGACCCAGTACTTC.

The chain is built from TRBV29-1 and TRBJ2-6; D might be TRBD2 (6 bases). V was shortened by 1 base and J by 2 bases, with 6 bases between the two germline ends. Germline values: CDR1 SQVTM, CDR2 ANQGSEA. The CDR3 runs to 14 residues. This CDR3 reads CSVEAGAGANVLTF. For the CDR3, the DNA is TGCAGCGTTGAAGCGGGGGCTGGGGCCAACGTCCTGACTTTC.

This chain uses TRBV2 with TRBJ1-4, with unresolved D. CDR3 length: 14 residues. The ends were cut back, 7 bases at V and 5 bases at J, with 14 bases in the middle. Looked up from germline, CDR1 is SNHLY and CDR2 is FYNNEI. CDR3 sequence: CASIRRGANEKLFF. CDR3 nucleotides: TGTGCCAGCATCCGTCGGGGTGCAAATGAAAAACTGTTTTTT.

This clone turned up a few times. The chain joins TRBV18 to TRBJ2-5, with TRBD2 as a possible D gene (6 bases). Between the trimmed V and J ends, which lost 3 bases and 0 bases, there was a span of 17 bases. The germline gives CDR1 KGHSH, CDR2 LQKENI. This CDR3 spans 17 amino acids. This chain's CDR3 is CASSPIDWGEYQETQYF. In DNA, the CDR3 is TGTGCCAGCTCACCCATCGACTGGGGGGAGTACCAAGAGACCCAGTACTTC.

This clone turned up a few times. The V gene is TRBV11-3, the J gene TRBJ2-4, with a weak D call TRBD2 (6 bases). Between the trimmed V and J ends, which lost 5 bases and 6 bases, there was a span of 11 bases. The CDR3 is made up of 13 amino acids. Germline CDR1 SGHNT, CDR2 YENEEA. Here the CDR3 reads CASSRGMGNIQYF. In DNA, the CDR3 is TGTGCCAGCAGCCGGGGGATGGGAAACATTCAGTACTTC.